This T cell receptor (beta chain) is drawn from a study of cytomegalovirus exposure and HLA in healthy donors. Study at large: Findings of an earlier analysis included about 120 million unique TCR beta sequences from some 180 million T cells. Study-level findings and limits: A later analysis linked a missense DCLRE1C variant to TCR beta V- and J-gene trimming.

CDR3 length equals 15 residues. V lost 2 bases, J lost 2 bases, and 5 bases stayed unmatched. From germline, CDR1 is SGHTA and CDR2 FQGTGA. Use of 60 Vbeta and 13 Jbeta primers characterized the PCR. TCRdb's table, derived via immunoSEQ multiplex PCR, lists solely in-frame clones and lacks some. The sample has 210,000 or so clones; over 75% are singletons. Remarks on this clone: What it binds is not known.

The TCR originated in a man aged 18-30 years in good health and CMV-seronegative. The chain employs TRBV7-3 and TRBJ2-7; 8 nucleotides align to TRBD1. The sample was PBMCs. CDR3 sequence reads: CASSLAGGFTYEQYF. The CDR3 DNA follows: TGTGCCAGCAGCTTAGCAGGGGGCTTCACCTACGAGCAGTACTTC.